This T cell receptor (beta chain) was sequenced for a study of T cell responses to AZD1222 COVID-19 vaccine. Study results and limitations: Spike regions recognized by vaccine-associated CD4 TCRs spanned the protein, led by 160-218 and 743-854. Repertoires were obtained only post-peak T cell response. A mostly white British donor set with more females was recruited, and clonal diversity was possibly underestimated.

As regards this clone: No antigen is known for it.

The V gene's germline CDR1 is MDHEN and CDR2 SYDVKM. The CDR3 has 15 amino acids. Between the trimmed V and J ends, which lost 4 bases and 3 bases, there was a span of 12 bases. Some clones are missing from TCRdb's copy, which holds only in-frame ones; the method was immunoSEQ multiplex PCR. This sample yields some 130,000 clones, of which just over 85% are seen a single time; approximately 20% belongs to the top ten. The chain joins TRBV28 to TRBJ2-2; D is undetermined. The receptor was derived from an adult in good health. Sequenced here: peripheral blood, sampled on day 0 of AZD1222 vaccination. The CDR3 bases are TGTGCCAGCAGTTCATGGACGGACGACACCGGGGAGCTGTTTTTT. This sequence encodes CASSSWTDDTGELFF.